Given below is one T cell receptor beta chain in context. The antigen remains undetermined. This entry comes from a study of T cells in Graves' hyperthyroidism and ophthalmopathy. The wider study: Peripheral blood draws took place at initial diagnosis, ahead of any treatment. General study results and limits: Blood also showed most of the thyroid clonotypes that were expanded above 0.001. Ophthalmopathy prediction by the model preceded onset by a median about 6 months.

Pregnant or lactating patients were excluded, as were those with uncontrolled infection or other autoimmune disease. Researchers took RNA transcripts and amplified the TCR beta CDR3 regions from them. First-round RT-PCR of the TCR CDR3 relied on the HTBI primer set. TCRdb reprocessed the multiplex PCR reads with MiXCR, giving one entry per CDR3 protein. Of about 400,000 distinct CDR3 sequences listed, around 16% are singletons. The CDR3 has 17 residues. Trimming took 5 bases from V and 1 from J; bases not matched to a gene: 9. CDR1 is KGHDR and CDR2 is SFDVKD in the germline V gene. The chain joins TRBV24-1 to TRBJ2-1; TRBD2 agrees at 8 bases. This clonotype was obtained from a woman aged 18 to 35 with Graves' hyperthyroidism. The sample consisted of blood. The CDR3 is CATSVEKSGSSYNEQFF. The CDR3, as DNA: TGTGCCACCAGTGTCGAGAAAAGCGGGAGTTCCTACAATGAGCAGTTCTTC.